This TCR beta chain was profiled in a study of T cell responses to AZD1222 COVID-19 vaccine. Here immunoSEQ multiplex PCR was the method, and the copy in TCRdb shows in-frame clones only, minus some. Of 45,000 to 55,000 clones in the sample, approximately 79% are singletons; the top ten hold about 10%. Per the germline V gene, CDR1 is MNHNS and CDR2 is SASEGT. CDR3 size: 15 residues. V lost 2 bases to trimming and J lost 0 bases, with 9 bases between them. Sample: peripheral blood, taken on day 0 of AZD1222 vaccination. The clonotype comes from an adult in good health. The gene calls are TRBV6-1 and TRBJ2-3; D gene ambiguous. CDR3 amino acids: CASSEHGGSTDTQYF. CDR3 DNA sequence: TGTGCCAGCAGTGAACACGGCGGAAGCACAGATACGCAGTATTTT.